These 15 T cell receptor beta chains share one sample of origin, sequenced in a study of cytomegalovirus exposure and HLA in healthy donors. 60 Vbeta and 13 Jbeta primers were used in PCR. The table came from immunoSEQ multiplex PCR; TCRdb's copy has only in-frame clones and leaves some out. The sample has fewer than 90,000 clones, about 80% seen once; the top ten hold around 9.1%. Sequencing was carried out using PBMCs. The source is a man younger than 40 in good health and CMV-seropositive.

V is TRBV4-3 and J is TRBJ2-6; D is unclear. This CDR3 comprises 14 residues. Between the trimmed V and J ends, which lost 0 bases and 2 bases, there was a span of 2 bases. Germline V gene lookup returns CDR1 LGHNA and CDR2 YSLEER. In nucleotides, the CDR3 is TGCGCCAGCAGCCAAGATACTGGGGCCAACGTCCTGACTTTC. Encoded protein: CASSQDTGANVLTF.

This chain joins TRBV5-1 and TRBJ2-5; D unresolved. CDR1 is SGHRS, CDR2 YFSETQ, per germline. Trimming pared 6 bases from V and 2 bases from J, leaving 14 bases between. This CDR3 spans 14 amino acids. In DNA form, the CDR3 reads TGCGCCAGCACCCTGATGTCCAGACAAGAGACCCAGTACTTC. Residues: CASTLMSRQETQYF.

Only one count was recorded for this clone. This chain uses TRBV7-2 with TRBJ1-5; D is uncertain. From germline, CDR1 is SGHTA and CDR2 FQGNSA. The CDR3 is 14 amino acids. V dropped 4 bases and J dropped 4 bases, with 11 bases sitting between them. Here the CDR3 reads CASSYLGVNQPQHF. Written as DNA, the CDR3 is TGTGCCAGCAGCTACTTGGGCGTGAATCAGCCCCAGCATTTT.

The chain uses TRBV5-1 and TRBJ2-1; TRBD2 aligns across 8 bases. This CDR3 spans 15 amino acids. The germline CDR1 and CDR2 sequences are SGHRS and YFSETQ. V shed 0 bases and J 7 bases; nucleotides not matched to a gene: 6. CDR3 coding DNA: TGCGCCAGCAGCTTGGATGGACTAGCTGGAAATGAGCAGTTCTTC. It yields the protein CASSLDGLAGNEQFF.

The gene calls are TRBV10-3 and TRBJ2-5; TRBD2 agrees at 8 bases. With 5 bases clipped from V and 2 bases from J, the junction kept 10 bases outside the gene matches. Germline-derived CDR1 and CDR2 are ENHRY and SYGVKD. This CDR3 is 16 amino acids long. CDR3 protein: CAISPHGERGQETQYF. The DNA of the CDR3 is TGTGCCATCAGTCCCCATGGGGAGCGGGGGCAAGAGACCCAGTACTTC.

This chain connects TRBV18 to TRBJ1-1, with TRBD1 matching over 11 bases. There are 15 residues in the CDR3. After removal of 3 bases from V and 5 bases from J, the junction contained 5 bases not matched to a gene. The germline CDR1 and CDR2 sequences are KGHSH and LQKENI. The CDR3 sequence is CASSPGTGGRTEAFF. The CDR3, as DNA: TGTGCCAGCTCACCCGGGACAGGGGGAAGGACTGAAGCTTTCTTT.

In regard to this clone: One end of the junction fails to match germline, which may point to a read error. This chain joins TRBV7-3 and TRBJ2-5; D perhaps matches TRBD1 (6 bases). Per the germline V gene, CDR1 is SGHTA and CDR2 is FQGTGA. The length of the CDR3 is 15 residues. The CDR3 loop is CASSSTLGGQEAQYF. In DNA form, the CDR3 reads TGTGCCAGCAGCTCCACATTAGGGGGACAAGAGGCCCAGTACTTC.

The V call is TRBV4-2, the J call TRBJ1-6, with 7 positions matching TRBD1. Germline-derived CDR1 and CDR2 are LGHNA and YNFKEQ. With 1 base clipped from V and 4 bases from J, the junction kept 4 bases outside the gene matches. This CDR3 is built from 16 residues. CDR3 bases: TGTGCCAGCAGCCAAGTTAGGACAGGATATAATTCACCCCTCCACTTT. Its protein is CASSQVRTGYNSPLHF.

The V gene is TRBV4-1, the J gene TRBJ1-3; tentative D call: TRBD1 (6 bases). This CDR3 contains 15 residues. CDR1 is MGHRA, CDR2 YSYEKL, per germline. Trimming cost V 6 bases and J 4 bases, with 16 bases left between them. The CDR3, as DNA: TGCGCCAGCAGGAATCCAGGGGTTGGGGGAAACACCATATATTTT. Protein product: CASRNPGVGGNTIYF.

With respect to this clone: Additional DNA sequences in this sample encode the identical CDR3. The chain employs TRBV5-4 and TRBJ2-7; D is perhaps TRBD1 (7 bases). This CDR3 comprises 14 residues. V gave up 4 bases and J gave up 4 bases, with 15 bases separating them. Germline loops: CDR1 SGHNT, CDR2 YYREEE (reference sequence). The CDR3 bases are TGTGCCAGCAGCCCGTCGACAGGGAGGTACGAGCAGTACTTC. Amino acid sequence: CASSPSTGRYEQYF.

DNA for the CDR3: TGCGCCAGCAGCCAAGATTTCCAGTCCATCTACGAGCAGTACTTC. The encoded protein is CASSQDFQSIYEQYF. The gene calls are TRBV4-1 and TRBJ2-7; D gene ambiguous. The CDR3 contains 15 residues. From germline, CDR1 is MGHRA and CDR2 YSYEKL. V lost 0 bases to trimming and J lost 3 bases, with 12 bases between them.

The chain carries TRBV5-1 and TRBJ2-2; 7 nucleotides match TRBD2. There are 15 residues in the CDR3. Germline V CDR1 and CDR2: SGHRS, YFSETQ. J gave up 3 bases and V 0 bases, and 2 bases lay outside the gene matches. The CDR3 DNA reads TGCGCCAGCAGCTTGGGCGGGGGACACACCGGGGAGCTGTTTTTT. Translating it yields CASSLGGGHTGELFF. Full variable domain (outside the CDR3, taken from reference TRBV5-1 and TRBJ2-2): KAGVTQTPRYLIKTRGQQVTLSCSPISGHRSVSWYQQTPGQGLQFLFEYFSETQRNKGNFPGRFSGRQFSNSRSEMNVSTLELGDSALYLCASSLGGGHTGELFFGEGSRLTVL.

The rearrangement joins TRBV20-1 to TRBJ2-5; D not certain. This CDR3 contains 11 residues. The ends were cut back, 3 bases at V and 2 bases at J, with 4 bases in the middle. Germline V gene lookup returns CDR1 DFQATT and CDR2 SNEGSKA (reference sequence). This CDR3 is CSASPQETQYF. In DNA form, the CDR3 reads TGCAGTGCTAGTCCTCAAGAGACCCAGTACTTC.

This clone was seen only a few times. The chain joins TRBV5-6 to TRBJ2-7; tentative D call: TRBD2 (6 bases). Trimming removed 3 bases at V and 2 bases at J, with 15 bases between. The CDR3 covers 15 residues. Germline V gene data show CDR1 as SGHDT and CDR2 as YYEEEE. The CDR3 nucleotides read TGTGCCAGCAGCTGGAACCCCGGGAGAGCCTACGAGCAGTACTTC. It encodes CASSWNPGRAYEQYF.

The CDR3 here is CASSLVGGSTDTQYF. CDR3 coding DNA: TGTGCCAGCAGCTTAGTTGGGGGGAGCACAGATACGCAGTATTTT. J is TRBJ2-3 and V is TRBV7-6, with D possibly TRBD2 on 6 matching bases. V lost 1 base to trimming and J lost 0 bases, with 8 bases between them. Germline loops: CDR1 SGHVS, CDR2 FNYEAQ. The CDR3 runs to 15 residues.